A single sample is the source of the 24 T cell receptor beta chains below, sequenced in a study of cytomegalovirus exposure and HLA in healthy donors. Primers included in the PCR were 60 Vbeta and 13 Jbeta primers. TCRdb's copy holds only in-frame clones and misses some; the assay was immunoSEQ multiplex PCR. Among approximately 89,000 clones listed, more than 55% were seen once. The sequencing sample was made of PBMCs. The receptor set was obtained from a woman aged 25 to 45 in good health and CMV-seropositive.

The chain combines TRBV18 with TRBJ1-4; 7 positions agree with TRBD1. CDR3 length: 13 residues. Germline V gives CDR1 KGHSH, CDR2 LQKENI. The junction had 1 base not matched to a gene; V was cut back by 4 bases and J by 5 bases. This chain's CDR3 is CASSLGQNEKLFF. Written as DNA, the CDR3 is TGTGCCAGCTCACTGGGACAGAATGAAAAACTGTTTTTT.

The chain combines TRBV11-1 with TRBJ2-6, with 7 bases matching TRBD2. V shed 8 bases, J shed 2 bases, and the junction held 6 bases outside the gene matches. The CDR3 sequence is 15 residues long. Germline V gives CDR1 SGHAT, CDR2 FQDESV (reference sequence). For the CDR3, the DNA is TGTGCCAGCCTCAAGAGCGGGGCTGGGGCCAACGTCCTGACTTTC. It translates to CASLKSGAGANVLTF.

This CDR3 reads CASSLDAGAYEQYF. The CDR3 DNA is TGTGCCAGCAGCTTGGACGCAGGGGCCTACGAGCAGTACTTC. The gene calls are TRBV5-4 and TRBJ2-7; perhaps TRBD1 as D (6 bases). CDR1 and CDR2 (germline): SGHNT, YYREEE (reference sequence). V gave up 0 bases and J gave up 2 bases, with 9 bases separating them. The CDR3 extends over 14 amino acids.

This clone was picked up a small number of times. The genes are TRBV4-1 and TRBJ1-1; no firm D call. CDR1 and CDR2 (germline): MGHRA, YSYEKL. The CDR3 runs to 14 residues. V was shortened by 6 bases and J by 0 bases, with 11 bases between the two germline ends. The CDR3 DNA reads as TGCGCCAGCAGTTCAATCACGGTGAACACTGAAGCTTTCTTT. Translation: CASSSITVNTEAFF.

The chain is built from TRBV2 and TRBJ2-7; 9 bases are shared with TRBD2. The ends lost 11 bases at V and 3 bases at J; junction bases unmatched: 14. Germline lookup yields CDR1 SNHLY and CDR2 FYNNEI. This CDR3 is built from 15 residues. CDR3 nucleotides: TGTGCCTCAGGAGGCGCGGGGGGGAGTCGCTACGAGCAGTACTTC. This codes for CASGGAGGSRYEQYF.

CDR3 sequence: CASSEVRTAFF. The CDR3 DNA reads TGTGCCAGCAGTGAAGTGCGTACAGCTTTCTTT. The chain is built from TRBV6-1 and TRBJ1-1; D remains unclear. This CDR3 region has 11 residues. CDR1 and CDR2 (germline): MNHNS, SASEGT. V dropped 1 base and J dropped 10 bases, with 7 bases sitting between them.

The genes are TRBV7-9 and TRBJ2-1; TRBD2 aligns across 9 bases. In germline, CDR1 is SEHNR, CDR2 FQNEAQ (reference sequence). The CDR3 runs to 17 residues. The V segment lost 5 bases and the J segment 10 bases; nucleotides outside the gene matches: 18. The CDR3 coding sequence is TGTGCCAGCAGCACCTTCCCTTTCCTTAGCGGGGGAACCGAGCAGTTCTTC. Translated: CASSTFPFLSGGTEQFF.

The chain uses TRBV11-2 and TRBJ2-3, with 12 positions matching TRBD2. The germline V gene encodes CDR1 SGHAT and CDR2 FQNNGV. After removal of 1 base from V and 4 bases from J, the junction contained 6 bases not matched to a gene. This CDR3 contains 17 residues. The CDR3 loop reads CASSLAPLAGGADTQYF. CDR3 in DNA: TGTGCCAGCAGCTTAGCCCCTCTAGCGGGGGGGGCAGATACGCAGTATTTT.

The chain couples TRBV10-3 to TRBJ1-1; maybe TRBD1 (5 bases). V was clipped by 0 bases and J by 4 bases, with 12 bases between them. This CDR3 is built from 15 residues. CDR1 and CDR2 from the germline V gene are ENHRY and SYGVKD. For the CDR3, the DNA is TGTGCCATCAGTGAGTCTGAGGTAGGGGCCACTGAAGCTTTCTTT. Protein product: CAISESEVGATEAFF.

This clone was recorded once. This rearrangement joins TRBV9 to TRBJ2-1; 11 positions agree with TRBD1. This CDR3 has 14 residues. With 4 bases clipped from V and 6 bases from J, the junction kept 3 bases outside the gene matches. The V gene's germline CDR1 is SGDLS and CDR2 YYNGEE. The CDR3 nucleotides read TGTGCCAGCAGCAGGGGACAGGGGGTCAATGAGCAGTTCTTC. As protein: CASSRGQGVNEQFF.

The chain links TRBV2 to TRBJ2-6; D unresolved. The CDR3 loop spans 16 amino acids. Trimming shortened V by 4 bases and J by 0 bases, and 10 bases separated the two germline ends. Germline V CDR1 and CDR2: SNHLY, FYNNEI. CDR3 nucleotides: TGTGCCAGCAGTGCGACAAGAAGCTCTGGGGCCAACGTCCTGACTTTC. Its translation is CASSATRSSGANVLTF.

This clone appeared a few times. The chain employs TRBV4-2 and TRBJ1-1; D perhaps matches TRBD1 (6 bases). This CDR3 comprises 15 residues. The germline gives CDR1 LGHNA, CDR2 YNFKEQ. Trimming took 4 bases from V and 4 from J, leaving 16 bases between them. CDR3 DNA: TGTGCCAGCAGCCGGGACCAACAGGGATTCACTGAAGCTTTCTTT. Its protein is CASSRDQQGFTEAFF.

The V and J genes are TRBV7-2 and TRBJ2-1; 11 nucleotides line up with TRBD2. The V segment lost 4 bases and the J segment 9 bases; nucleotides outside the gene matches: 8. Germline V gives CDR1 SGHTA, CDR2 FQGNSA. The CDR3 has 15 residues. The CDR3 loop reads CASSSTGTSGGEQFF. The CDR3 coding sequence is TGTGCCAGCAGCTCGACCGGGACTAGCGGTGGTGAGCAGTTCTTC.

This clone was detected once. This chain links TRBV27 with TRBJ1-2, with 9 positions matching TRBD1. This CDR3 is built from 18 residues. Per germline, CDR1 MNHEY and CDR2 SMNVEV (reference sequence). Germline trimming cut 0 bases from V and 8 bases from J; bases unmatched to any gene: 16. CDR3 DNA sequence: TGTGCCAGCAGTTTATCCACCACGCGTGCGGGACAGGGTGGGGGCTACACCTTC. Amino acids: CASSLSTTRAGQGGGYTF.

On this clone: The CDR3 end shows no conserved phenylalanine or tryptophan, and so a read error is likely. This chain joins TRBV4-2 and TRBJ2-3; a possible D gene is TRBD2 (5 bases). Germline V gene sequence: CDR1 LGHNA, CDR2 YNFKEQ. This CDR3 has 15 amino acids. The ends were cut back, 5 bases at V and 0 bases at J, with 12 bases in the middle. The DNA for the CDR3 is TGTGCCAGCAGCTCAAGAGAGGGTAGCACAGATACGCAGTATCTT. Translation gives CASSSREGSTDTQYL.

The chain couples TRBV11-2 to TRBJ2-5; possibly TRBD2 for D (5 bases). The CDR3 extends over 15 amino acids. V was pared by 4 bases and J by 5 bases, with 17 bases between. Germline V gene lookup returns CDR1 SGHAT and CDR2 FQNNGV. The CDR3, as DNA: TGTGCCAGCAGCTCGTATCTAGGAGAGCGGGAGACCCAGTACTTC. This gives the protein CASSSYLGERETQYF.

In its sample, this clone was seen once. The chain links TRBV19 to TRBJ1-1; D perhaps matches TRBD1 (5 bases). The V and J ends lost 1 base and 5 bases respectively, with 8 bases between them. This CDR3 spans 13 amino acids. Germline V lookup: CDR1 LNHDA, CDR2 SQIVND (reference sequence). The DNA for the CDR3 is TGTGCCAGTAGTATAGCGGGGGGAACTGAAGCTTTCTTT. Translating it yields CASSIAGGTEAFF.

V and J are TRBV2 and TRBJ1-5, with 8 bases fitting TRBD1. J was trimmed by 3 bases and V by 6 bases; bases with no gene match: 1. The CDR3 is 13 amino acids. Germline loops: CDR1 SNHLY, CDR2 FYNNEI. The CDR3 spells CASRDRANQPQHF. The CDR3, as DNA: TGTGCCAGCAGGGACAGGGCCAATCAGCCCCAGCATTTT. Variable domain in full (rest from reference TRBV2 and TRBJ1-5): EPEVTQTPSHQVTQMGQEVILRCVPISNHLYFYWYRQILGQKVEFLVSFYNNEISEKSEIFDDQFSVERPDGSNFTLKIRSTKLEDSAMYFCASRDRANQPQHFGDGTRLSIL.

In DNA form, the CDR3 reads TGTGCCAGCAGCCTTCAGGGGGGTGCGGTAAAGTCACCCCTCCACTTT. This codes for CASSLQGGAVKSPLHF. The chain carries TRBV7-9 and TRBJ1-6; TRBD1 aligns across 7 bases. From germline, CDR1 is SEHNR and CDR2 FQNEAQ (reference sequence). This CDR3 contains 16 residues. J was trimmed by 10 bases and V by 5 bases; bases with no gene match: 14. Based on the CDR3 plus reference TRBV7-9 and TRBJ1-6, the full variable domain is DTGVSQNPRHKITKRGQNVTFRCDPISEHNRLYWYRQTLGQGPEFLTYFQNEAQLEKSRLLSDRFSAERPKGSFSTLEIQRTEQGDSAMYLCASSLQGGAVKSPLHFGNGTRLTVT.

The V call is TRBV12-5, the J call TRBJ2-1, with a weak D call TRBD2 (6 bases). The CDR3 loop spans 13 amino acids. The V gene lost 6 bases and the J gene lost 6 bases, with 12 bases spanning the gap. Germline V gives CDR1 LGHNT, CDR2 FRNRAP. CDR3 sequence reads: CASGPSVLNEQFF. Here the CDR3 DNA reads TGTGCTAGTGGCCCTAGCGTTCTCAATGAGCAGTTCTTC.

In this sample, this clone turned up a few times. V gene TRBV29-1 combines with J gene TRBJ2-3; TRBD2 matches 8 bases. After removal of 0 bases from V and 1 base from J, the junction contained 9 bases not matched to a gene. CDR1 is SQVTM, CDR2 ANQGSEA, per germline. The length of the CDR3 is 17 residues. Written as DNA, the CDR3 is TGCAGCGTTGAAGATCCCCGATACGGGGGGGGCACAGATACGCAGTATTTT. This codes for CSVEDPRYGGGTDTQYF.

The chain carries TRBV6-5 and TRBJ1-2, with 10 bases lining up with TRBD1. The CDR3 consists of 15 residues. Germline CDR1 reads MNHEY; CDR2 reads SVGAGI. V dropped 4 bases and J dropped 8; count of bases not matched to a gene: 10. The CDR3 is CASSSLVGTGEGYTF. CDR3 coding DNA: TGTGCCAGCAGTTCCTTAGTTGGGACAGGGGAAGGCTACACCTTC.

This clone occurred a few times. The CDR3 region is CASSLLPGLADTGELFF. In DNA form, the CDR3 reads TGTGCCAGCAGCTTACTACCGGGACTAGCGGACACCGGGGAGCTGTTTTTT. The chain couples TRBV7-2 to TRBJ2-2; TRBD2 matches at 11 bases. The CDR3 has 17 amino acids. V dropped 2 bases and J dropped 3; count of bases not matched to a gene: 5. Germline V gene lookup returns CDR1 SGHTA and CDR2 FQGNSA.

The V gene is TRBV7-8, the J gene TRBJ2-2; 12 bases align to TRBD2. CDR3 length: 17 amino acids. With 5 bases clipped from V and 7 bases from J, the junction kept 11 bases outside the gene matches. The germline V gene has CDR1 SGHVS and CDR2 FQNEAQ. This chain's CDR3 is CASSGSLAGGQGGELFF. DNA of the CDR3: TGTGCCAGCAGCGGCTCTCTAGCGGGGGGGCAGGGCGGGGAGCTGTTTTTT.